This T cell receptor (beta chain) was profiled in a study of blood T cell repertoires in COVID-19. Trimming cost V 1 base and J 2 bases, with 15 bases left between them. The germline CDR1 and CDR2 sequences are MNHEY and SMNVEV (reference sequence). This CDR3 is 16 amino acids long. Using immunoSEQ multiplex PCR, the repertoire was profiled, and TCRdb retains in-frame clones only, with some absent. The repertoire holds roughly 250,000 clones, with about nine tenths as singletons. This TCR derives from a man in his 60s who had recovered from COVID-19. Sequencing was done on a sample of peripheral blood. This rearrangement joins TRBV27 to TRBJ2-7; D might be TRBD2 (5 bases). The CDR3, as DNA: TGTGCCAGCAGTTTATTGTGCGGGCGGGTAACCTACGAGCAGTACGTC. Translating it yields CASSLLCGRVTYEQYV.